This is a list of T cell receptor beta chains from one sample in a study of T-cell memory formation after mild COVID-19. TCRdb reprocessed the 5' RACE reads with MiXCR, giving one entry per CDR3 protein. Of approximately 300,000 distinct CDR3 sequences listed, 8.2% were seen once; the top ten hold 20% to 25%. The material sequenced was PBMCs or a T cell subset sorted from them (not recorded which). These receptors all stem from a man younger than 35 who had mild COVID-19 (a few samples of this study predate the infection). Cell type and time point are not known. Both conserved end residues are part of each CDR3. D genes are given only for firm matches. Clone size is not always given. Where it is, it says once, few, many or a class for expanded clones.

>TRBV5-1|few|TRBJ2-1|.
TGCGCCAGCAGGCGGGGCCCTAGAAATGAGCAGTTCTTC
CASRRGPRNEQFF
>TRBV4-2|many|TRBJ2-2|.
TGTGCCAGCAGCCAAGAGACCGGTTGGAACACCGGGGAGCTGTTTTTT
CASSQETGWNTGELFF
>TRBV12-3/TRBV12-4|few|TRBJ2-5|TRBD2
TGTGCCAGCAGTTTACTAGCGGGGGAGGTGGGAGAGACCCAGTACTTC
CASSLLAGEVGETQYF
>TRBV25-1|many|TRBJ2-5|TRBD2
TGTGCCAGCAGTGAGGGGACTAGCGGAAGACTCCAAGAGACCCAGTACTTC
CASSEGTSGRLQETQYF
>TRBV7-9|.|TRBJ1-5|TRBD1
TGTGCCAGCAGCTTAGGGGGACAGGGTTGGGGTCAGCCCCAGCATTTT
CASSLGGQGWGQPQHF
>TRBV12-3/TRBV12-4|many|TRBJ1-1|.
TGTGCCAGCAGTTTAGAGGGCCTAGGGACTGAAGCTTTCTTT
CASSLEGLGTEAFF
>TRBV5-4|many|TRBJ2-2|TRBD2
TGTGCCAGCAGCTTGGCCCAGCGGGGGCCAACCGGGGAGCTGTTTTTT
CASSLAQRGPTGELFF
>TRBV4-2|few|TRBJ2-4|.
TGTGCCAGCAATCCAGGGATCGGGGACATTCAGTACTTC
CASNPGIGDIQYF
>TRBV7-3|.|TRBJ2-3|TRBD2
TGTGCCAGCAGCTCGACTAGCGGGGGCCTCCCTCGTACGCAGTATTTT
CASSSTSGGLPRTQYF
>TRBV5-1|many|TRBJ2-1|TRBD2
TGCGCCAGCACTCAAGGGACTAGCGGGGGGCTGGAGCAGTTCTTC
CASTQGTSGGLEQFF
>TRBV12-3/TRBV12-4|many|TRBJ2-7|.
TGTGCCAGCGGAGAGGTAGGCTCCTACGAGCAGTACTTC
CASGEVGSYEQYF
>TRBV19|few|TRBJ1-2|.
TGTGCCAGTAGTATAGCGGCCGGGGACTACACCTTC
CASSIAAGDYTF
>TRBV7-8|.|TRBJ2-7|.
TGTGCCAGCAACTCCCTCCCCGGGCCATACGAGCAGTACTTC
CASNSLPGPYEQYF
>TRBV7-2|few|TRBJ2-3|TRBD1
TGTGCCAGCAGCCCCACCTGGACAGGAGGCACAGATACGCAGTATTTT
CASSPTWTGGTDTQYF
>TRBV6-2/TRBV6-3|.|TRBJ2-5|TRBD2
TGTGCCAGCAGTCTTAGCGGGGGGGCCCTAAAGACCCAGTACTTC
CASSLSGGALKTQYF
>TRBV4-1|.|TRBJ2-6|.
TGCGCCAGCAGCCAAGGCAGGGGATTCTCTGGGGCCAACGTCCTGACTTTC
CASSQGRGFSGANVLTF
>TRBV12-3/TRBV12-4|few|TRBJ2-1|.
TGTGCCAGCACCCTGGCCAGCAATGAGCAGTTCTTC
CASTLASNEQFF
>TRBV12-3/TRBV12-4|many|TRBJ2-2|TRBD1
TGTGCCAGCAGTTCGGACAGGGGTAAAACCGGGGAGCTGTTTTTT
CASSSDRGKTGELFF
>TRBV6-6|few|TRBJ1-2|.
TGTGCCAGCGCCAGGGAATTACGGGGCTACACCTTC
CASARELRGYTF
>TRBV4-3|few|TRBJ2-3|TRBD2
TGCGCCAGCAGCCAAGACGGGACTAGGGTCACAGATACGCAGTATTTT
CASSQDGTRVTDTQYF